This TCR beta chain was sequenced for a study of T cell responses to AZD1222 COVID-19 vaccine (dated by TCRdb to about 2021). The study in broad terms: AZD1222 recipients given second doses at about 4 weeks or at about 12 weeks were pooled, since spike-specific TCR depth and breadth were not found to differ between the two schedules. TCR sequencing covered approximately 230 trial participants: about 210 given two doses of AZD1222 and about 26 given two doses of MenACWY control vaccine. Trial participants were enrolled by age into 18-55, 56-69 and 70-plus year subgroups, with roughly 150, 30 and 60 TCR-sequenced participants respectively.

The germline V gene specifies MDHEN as CDR1 and SYDVKM as CDR2. A distance of 16 bases separates the germline ends of V and J, which lose 3 bases and 4 bases respectively. The CDR3 numbers 15 residues from cysteine through phenylalanine. Just the 45-base CDR3 DNA is kept, in frame starting at base 1. For this clone: Its antigen has not been determined. Qualities for individual bases were not recorded, and no much larger clone is one base off.

The CDR3 regions of human TCRbeta chains were subjected to immunosequencing. Under the source paper's analysis protocol: Repertoire TCRs were matched against a reference library of SARS-CoV-2-specific TCRs generated with the MIRA antigen-specificity platform. Breadth meant the fraction of unique TCRs that were SARS-CoV-2-associated, whereas depth meant the fraction of total T cells that were SARS-CoV-2-associated. Using the MIRA data, each spike-specific TCR was mapped to the spike region that the TCR reacts to and placed in a CD4 or CD8 class. Log10-transformed breadth and depth values were compared by one-way ANOVA with Sidak's multiple comparisons tests. The table was pulled from immuneACCESS by TCRdb, which kept in-frame rearrangements only. Such tables lose some clones; where checked, under half of the loss comes from unresolved V genes, and the rest has no known cause. The D gene and trimming were derived from the DNA, and the V and J assignments and clone size from that table. The sample table shows roughly 140,000 clones, and 75% to 95% are seen once. The ten top clones hold 1.8% of the sample.

Study-level results and caveats: After two AZD1222 doses, both the breadth and the depth of spike-specific TCRs were significantly higher than at day 0 and than in MenACWY recipients. The whole spike protein was spanned by vaccine-associated CD4 TCRs, and dominant responses were seen in regions 160-218 and 743-854. Reportedly, close to half of the unique spike-specific TCRs recognized epitopes lying outside the regions that are mutated in the B.1.351 and B.1.1.7 variants. No day 14 peak-response samples were available, so repertoires were characterized only after the peak T cell response. Participants were mostly white British, with more females than males. The authors suggested clonal diversity may have been underestimated. Only five to seven AZD1222 recipients were SARS-CoV-2 seropositive at baseline, limiting conclusions about previously exposed vaccinees. The 56-69-year group was small, and its depth increase did not reach significance, likely because of low power.

According to the study, the label for this sample's time point signals: baseline before first vaccination. The vaccinee samples were drawn from two UK trials, COV001 and COV002, one of which was a single-blind randomized controlled phase 2/3 trial testing AZD1222 (ChAdOx1 nCoV-19) in healthy adults. For TCRbeta chain sequencing, PBMC samples from trial participants were taken at day 0 and at day 28 after the second dose. Sequencing used peripheral blood, obtained on day 0 of AZD1222 vaccination. Recombination connected TRBV28 to TRBJ2-7; TRBD2 is perhaps the D gene, given 6 matching bases. The receptor was isolated from an adult in good health. The CDR3 protein is CASSFRGLRRYEQYF. The nucleotide sequence is TGTGCCAGCAGTTTTCGGGGACTTAGGCGGTACGAGCAGTACTTC. Full variable domain (CDR3 extended with the reference TRBV28 and TRBJ2-7 proteins): DVKVTQSSRYLVKRTGEKVFLECVQDMDHENMFWYRQDPGLGLRLIYFSYDVKMKEKGDIPEGYSVSREKKERFSLILESASTNQTSMYLCASSFRGLRRYEQYFGPGTRLTVT.